These T cell receptor beta chains were read from a single sample in a study of T cells in localized non-small cell lung cancer. Here immunoSEQ multiplex PCR was the method, and the copy in TCRdb shows in-frame clones only, minus some. The sample contains 2,500 or so clones, about 40% of which appear only once. The sample consisted of lung tumor tissue, taken before any cancer treatment. Receptors originate from a male donor aged 60 or over with stage II squamous cell lung carcinoma. The CDR3 runs from the conserved cysteine through the conserved F or W. D genes are given only for firm matches. Size is omitted from some rows. Given values are once, few, many or a class for expanded clones.

.	.	14	TRBJ1-4	TRBV18	CASSPNSDFEKLFF	TGTGCCAGCTCACCAAACAGCGATTTTGAAAAACTGTTTTTT
.	few	15	TRBJ1-5	TRBV6-8	CASSPGHSSNQPQHF	TGTGCCAGCAGTCCGGGACATAGTAGCAATCAGCCCCAGCATTTT
.	.	16	TRBJ2-4	TRBV5-1	CASSLEPGAGKNIQYF	TGCGCCAGCAGCTTGGAACCCGGGGCCGGCAAAAACATTCAGTACTTC
.	few	14	TRBJ2-5	TRBV11-3	CASSLRLEGETQYF	TGTGCCAGCAGCTTAAGGTTGGAGGGAGAGACCCAGTACTTC
TRBD1	.	14	TRBJ2-1	TRBV10-2	CASSIGQGGNEQFF	TGCGCCAGCAGTATTGGACAGGGAGGTAATGAGCAGTTCTTC
.	.	12	TRBJ1-5	TRBV28	CASSLPRGPQHF	TGTGCCAGCAGTTTACCCCGGGGGCCCCAGCATTTT
.	.	15	TRBJ2-1	TRBV5-1	CASSPQAEMSNEQFF	TGCGCCAGCAGCCCCCAAGCGGAAATGTCGAATGAGCAGTTCTTC
TRBD2	few	14	TRBJ2-3	TRBV11-3	CASFKAGSTDTQYF	TGTGCCAGCTTCAAAGCGGGGAGCACAGATACGCAGTATTTT
.	.	15	TRBJ1-1	TRBV4-1	CASSRPLTRSTEAFF	TGCGCCAGCAGCCGCCCCCTGACCCGTAGCACTGAAGCTTTCTTT
.	.	15	TRBJ1-3	TRBV18	CASSPTGYSGNTIYF	TGTGCCAGCTCACCAACCGGTTACTCTGGAAACACCATATATTTT
.	.	12	TRBJ2-5	TRBV10-3	CAISGTEETQYF	TGTGCCATCAGTGGCACCGAGGAGACCCAGTACTTC
TRBD1	few	14	TRBJ1-3	TRBV6-1	CASSEAGGGNTIYF	TGTGCCAGCAGTGAAGCAGGGGGCGGAAACACCATATATTTT
.	large	12	TRBJ1-4	TRBV6-8	CASSLKGGGLFF	TGTGCCAGCAGTCTCAAAGGGGGAGGACTGTTTTTT
.	.	16	TRBJ2-3	TRBV18	CASSPRSSKRTDTQYF	TGTGCCAGCTCACCAAGGTCTAGTAAACGCACAGATACGCAGTATTTT
TRBD1	.	16	TRBJ1-2	TRBV19	CASSIARTGQVDGYTF	TGTGCCAGTAGTATTGCAAGGACAGGGCAAGTGGATGGCTACACCTTC
.	.	14	TRBJ2-5	TRBV28	CASSLLPSQETQYF	TGTGCCAGCAGTTTATTACCTTCCCAAGAGACCCAGTACTTC
.	.	18	TRBJ1-4	TRBV18	CASSPTYRVAATNEKLFF	TGTGCCAGCTCACCGACCTACAGGGTCGCGGCAACTAATGAAAAACTGTTTTTT
.	.	16	TRBJ2-6	TRBV28	CAHARIPNSGANVLTF	TGTGCCCACGCCAGAATACCCAACTCTGGGGCCAACGTCCTGACTTTC
TRBD1	few	15	TRBJ2-2	TRBV19	CATKGQGRGAGELFF	TGTGCCACGAAGGGACAGGGGAGGGGCGCCGGGGAGCTGTTTTTT
.	.	15	TRBJ2-3	TRBV19	CASSIGLQPPDTQYF	TGTGCCAGTAGTATAGGACTGCAGCCCCCAGATACGCAGTATTTT
.	.	12	TRBJ2-5	TRBV18	CASSWTQETQYF	TGTGCCAGCTCATGGACTCAAGAGACCCAGTACTTC
.	few	14	TRBJ2-5	TRBV11-3	CASSLGGRGETQYF	TGTGCCAGCAGCTTGGGGGGGCGCGGGGAGACCCAGTACTTC
.	few	13	TRBJ1-1	TRBV30	CAWSTPWNTEAFF	TGTGCCTGGAGTACCCCGTGGAACACTGAAGCTTTCTTT
.	.	17	TRBJ2-3	TRBV12-5	CASGLEPSFGVADTQYF	TGTGCTAGTGGTTTGGAGCCTTCTTTCGGGGTTGCAGATACGCAGTATTTT
.	large	15	TRBJ1-3	TRBV11-3	CASSPPQGSGNTIYF	TGTGCCAGCAGCCCTCCCCAGGGTTCTGGAAACACCATATATTTT
TRBD2	.	14	TRBJ2-3	TRBV29-1	CSVGGTSPGDTQYF	TGCAGCGTGGGGGGGACTAGCCCGGGAGATACGCAGTATTTT
.	.	18	TRBJ2-7	TRBV1	CASSQDPNSGGLSYEQYF	TGCGCCAGCAGCCAAGACCCCAATAGCGGGGGACTTTCCTACGAGCAGTACTTC
.	few	15	TRBJ1-3	TRBV14	CASSLQGGYGNTIYF	TGTGCCAGCAGCCTCCAAGGGGGGTATGGAAACACCATATATTTT
.	medium-sized	17	TRBJ2-2	TRBV6-8	CASSYNILTANTGELFF	TGTGCCAGCAGTTACAATATCTTGACGGCGAACACCGGGGAGCTGTTTTTT
.	.	14	TRBJ1-1	TRBV19	CASSIQGPNTEAFF	TGTGCCAGTAGTATCCAGGGGCCTAACACTGAAGCTTTCTTT
.	.	14	TRBJ1-5	TRBV28	CASSLIQGNQPQHF	TGTGCCAGCAGTTTGATACAGGGAAATCAGCCCCAGCATTTT
.	few	14	TRBJ2-3	TRBV9	CASSDPNRADTQYF	TGTGCCAGCAGCGACCCCAACCGGGCAGATACGCAGTATTTT
.	few	13	TRBJ1-4	TRBV30	CAWSGGLPEKLFF	TGTGCCTGGAGTGGGGGATTGCCTGAAAAACTGTTTTTT
TRBD2	.	18	TRBJ2-7	TRBV6-8	CASSEGWLAGDYPYEQYF	TGTGCCAGCAGCGAAGGGTGGCTAGCGGGCGACTACCCCTACGAGCAGTACTTC
.	.	16	TRBJ1-1	TRBV19	CASTMTQPSGGTEAFF	TGTGCCAGTACCATGACACAGCCCTCGGGGGGCACTGAAGCTTTCTTT
.	.	13	TRBJ2-7	TRBV29-1	CSIQEAGLYEQYF	TGCAGCATCCAAGAGGCAGGGTTATACGAGCAGTACTTC
TRBD1	.	12	TRBJ1-2	TRBV28	CASSGTDYGYTF	TGTGCCAGCAGTGGGACAGACTATGGCTACACCTTC
.	once	12	TRBJ2-2	TRBV30	CAWTHGGGELFF	TGTGCCTGGACCCATGGTGGCGGGGAGCTGTTTTTT
.	.	12	TRBJ1-2	TRBV28	CASRQFQDGYTF	TGTGCCAGCCGACAGTTTCAGGATGGCTACACCTTC
.	few	11	TRBJ2-2	TRBV6-4	CASTHTGELFF	TGTGCCAGCACCCACACCGGGGAGCTGTTTTTT
.	.	13	TRBJ2-3	TRBV18	CASSPPGADTQYF	TGTGCCAGCTCACCACCCGGGGCAGATACGCAGTATTTT
TRBD2	medium-sized	15	TRBJ2-7	TRBV11-3	CASSLEAGGQYEQYF	TGTGCCAGCAGCTTGGAAGCGGGGGGGCAGTACGAGCAGTACTTC
TRBD2	.	15	TRBJ2-1	TRBV18	CASSPTSGGAYEQFF	TGTGCCAGCTCACCCACTAGCGGGGGGGCCTATGAGCAGTTCTTC
.	few	16	TRBJ1-5	TRBV6-8	CASRQGGAFSNQPQHF	TGTGCCAGCAGACAAGGGGGGGCCTTTAGCAATCAGCCCCAGCATTTT